The clone carrying this TCR beta chain was counted ten times or more. Its antigen remains unknown. TCRdb redid the calling of the reads with MiXCR, one entry per CDR3 protein. The sample holds around 58,000 distinct CDR3 sequences, roughly a fifth seen once. The sample comes from a study of T cell repertoires in cytomegalovirus infection. Study information: The study used recently identified HLA-C-restricted and well-studied HLA-B-restricted CMV epitopes.

General observations from the study: Predominance within the ex vivo response was attributable to HLA-C-restricted CMV-specific TCR beta clonotypes.

From germline, CDR1 is SGHTA and CDR2 FQGNSA. This CDR3 region has 14 residues. Between the trimmed V and J ends, which lost 3 bases and 1 base, there was a span of 10 bases. This sequence originates from a human donor in good health (CMV status not recorded). Some clones in this sample may be carry-over from other donors' samples. This rearrangement joins TRBV7-2 to TRBJ2-7; D not resolved. The material was CD8+ T cells from cultured PBMCs, obtained from culture after CMV antigen stimulation. CDR3 sequence: CASSFRTESYEQYF. CDR3 coding DNA: TGTGCCAGCAGCTTCCGTACAGAATCCTACGAGCAGTACTTC.